This TCR beta chain was sequenced during a study of T cell responses to AZD1222 COVID-19 vaccine. Generated by immunoSEQ multiplex PCR, the TCRdb table keeps only in-frame clones and is missing some. The data hold 180,000 or so clones, with approximately 93% observed a single time. Comment on this clone: Its antigen is not identified.

CDR1 and CDR2 (germline): LNHDA, SQIVND (reference sequence). The CDR3 loop spans 18 amino acids. With 7 bases clipped from V and 6 bases from J, the junction kept 17 bases outside the gene matches. General observations from the study: Possibly, clonal diversity was underestimated; donors were largely white British and included more females.

This material consisted of peripheral blood, taken 28 days after the second AZD1222 dose. The chain recombines TRBV19 with TRBJ1-4, with TRBD1 identical over 10 bases. The origin of this receptor is an adult who received the AZD1222 COVID-19 vaccine. In DNA, the CDR3 is TGTGCCAGTACCGACAGGGGGCCTGGCGGCGGTTTTTATGAAAAACTGTTTTTT. Amino acids: CASTDRGPGGGFYEKLFF. The complete variable domain, with remaining parts taken from reference TRBV19 and TRBJ1-4, reads DGGITQSPKYLFRKEGQNVTLSCEQNLNHDAMYWYRQDPGQGLRLIYYSQIVNDFQKGDIAEGYSVSREKKESFPLTVTSAQKNPTAFYLCASTDRGPGGGFYEKLFFGSGTQLSVL.